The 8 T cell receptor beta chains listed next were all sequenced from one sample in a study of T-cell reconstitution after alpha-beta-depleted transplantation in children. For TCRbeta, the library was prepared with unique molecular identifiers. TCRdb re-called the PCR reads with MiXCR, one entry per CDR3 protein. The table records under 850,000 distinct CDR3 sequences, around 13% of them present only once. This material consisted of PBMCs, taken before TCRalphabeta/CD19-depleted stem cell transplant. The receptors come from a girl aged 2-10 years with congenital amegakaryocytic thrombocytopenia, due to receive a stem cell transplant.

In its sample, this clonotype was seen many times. CDR3 residues: CASSQLTGADTQYF. In DNA, the CDR3 is TGTGCCAGCAGCCAACTCACAGGGGCCGATACGCAGTATTTT. V gene TRBV14 combines with J gene TRBJ2-3, with TRBD1 matching over 7 bases. V shed 2 bases, J shed 6 bases, and the junction held 5 bases outside the gene matches. CDR1 and CDR2 from the germline V gene are SGHDN and FVKESK. The CDR3 length is 14 residues.

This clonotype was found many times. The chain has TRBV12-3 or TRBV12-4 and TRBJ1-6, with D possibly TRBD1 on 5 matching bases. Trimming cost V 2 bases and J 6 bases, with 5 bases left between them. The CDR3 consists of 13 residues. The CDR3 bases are TGTGCCAGCAGTTTACAGGGTAATTCACCCCTCCACTTT. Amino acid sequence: CASSLQGNSPLHF.

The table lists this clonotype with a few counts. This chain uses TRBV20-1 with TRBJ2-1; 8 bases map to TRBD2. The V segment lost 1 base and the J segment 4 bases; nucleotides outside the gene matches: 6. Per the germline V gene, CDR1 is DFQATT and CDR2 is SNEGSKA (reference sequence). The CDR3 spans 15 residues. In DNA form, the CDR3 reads TGCAGTGCTAGAGTCGCTAGCGGGTTTTACAATGAGCAGTTCTTC. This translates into CSARVASGFYNEQFF.

CDR3 residues: CAWSASGGTDTQYF. The CDR3 DNA reads TGTGCCTGGAGTGCCAGCGGGGGGACAGATACGCAGTATTTT. J is TRBJ2-3 and V is TRBV30; 9 bases are shared with TRBD2. Germline V gene lookup returns CDR1 GTSNPN and CDR2 SVGIG (reference sequence). CDR3 length equals 14 residues. The J segment lost 3 bases and the V segment lost 1 base, leaving 2 bases of the junction unmatched.

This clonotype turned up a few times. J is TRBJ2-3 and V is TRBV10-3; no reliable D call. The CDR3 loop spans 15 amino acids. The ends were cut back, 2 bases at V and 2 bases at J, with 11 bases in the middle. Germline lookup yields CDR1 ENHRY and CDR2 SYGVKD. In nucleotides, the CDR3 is TGTGCCATCAGTGAGGTACTAACGACCACAGATACGCAGTATTTT. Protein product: CAISEVLTTTDTQYF.

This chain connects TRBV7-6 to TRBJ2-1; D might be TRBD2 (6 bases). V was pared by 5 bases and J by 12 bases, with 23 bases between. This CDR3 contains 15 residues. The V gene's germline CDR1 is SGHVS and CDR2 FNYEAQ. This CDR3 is CASSIGAGPRQTQFF. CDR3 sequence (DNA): TGTGCCAGCAGCATTGGGGCGGGACCCCGTCAGACGCAGTTCTTC.

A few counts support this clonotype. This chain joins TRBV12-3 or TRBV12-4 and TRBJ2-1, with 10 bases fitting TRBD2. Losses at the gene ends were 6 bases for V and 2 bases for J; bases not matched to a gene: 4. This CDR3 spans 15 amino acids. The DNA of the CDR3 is TGTGCCAGCAGGATAAGCGGGAGGGCCTACAATGAGCAGTTCTTC. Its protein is CASRISGRAYNEQFF.

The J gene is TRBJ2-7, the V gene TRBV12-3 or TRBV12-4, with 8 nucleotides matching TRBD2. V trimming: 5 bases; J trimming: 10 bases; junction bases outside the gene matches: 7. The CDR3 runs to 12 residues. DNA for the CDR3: TGTGCCAGCAGTCCCGGGACTAGTAGTCAGTACTTC. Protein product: CASSPGTSSQYF.